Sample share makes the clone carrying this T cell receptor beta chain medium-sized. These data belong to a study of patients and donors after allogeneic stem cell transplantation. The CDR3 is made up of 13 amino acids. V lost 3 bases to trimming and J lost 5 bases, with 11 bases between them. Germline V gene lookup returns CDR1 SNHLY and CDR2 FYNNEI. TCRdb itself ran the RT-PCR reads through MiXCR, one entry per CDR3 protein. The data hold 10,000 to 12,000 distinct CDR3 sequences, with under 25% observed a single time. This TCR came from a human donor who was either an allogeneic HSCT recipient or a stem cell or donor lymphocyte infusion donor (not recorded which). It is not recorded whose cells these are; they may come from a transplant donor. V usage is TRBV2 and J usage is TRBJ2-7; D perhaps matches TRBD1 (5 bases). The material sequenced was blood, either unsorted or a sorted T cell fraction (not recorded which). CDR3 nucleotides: TGTGCCAGCAGTGAGAGACAGACAAACGAGCAGTACTTC. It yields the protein CASSERQTNEQYF. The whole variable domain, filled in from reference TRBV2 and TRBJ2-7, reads EPEVTQTPSHQVTQMGQEVILRCVPISNHLYFYWYRQILGQKVEFLVSFYNNEISEKSEIFDDQFSVERPDGSNFTLKIRSTKLEDSAMYFCASSERQTNEQYFGPGTRLTVT.